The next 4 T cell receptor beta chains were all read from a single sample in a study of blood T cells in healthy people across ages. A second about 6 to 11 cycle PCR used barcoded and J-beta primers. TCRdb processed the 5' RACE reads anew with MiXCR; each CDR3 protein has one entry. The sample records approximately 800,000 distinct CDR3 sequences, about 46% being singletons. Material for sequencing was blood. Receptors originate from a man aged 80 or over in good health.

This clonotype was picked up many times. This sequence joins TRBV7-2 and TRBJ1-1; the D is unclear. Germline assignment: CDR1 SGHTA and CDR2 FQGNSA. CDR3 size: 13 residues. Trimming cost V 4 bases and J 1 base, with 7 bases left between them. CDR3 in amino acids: CASSSLANTEAFF. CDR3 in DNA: TGTGCCAGCAGCTCTCTAGCGAACACTGAAGCTTTCTTT.

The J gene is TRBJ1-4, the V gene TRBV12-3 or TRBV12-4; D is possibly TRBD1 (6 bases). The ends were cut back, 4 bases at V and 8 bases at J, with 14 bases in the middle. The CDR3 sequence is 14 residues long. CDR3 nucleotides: TGTGCCAGCAGTTGGACAGAATCCAAAGAAAAACTGTTTTTT. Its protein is CASSWTESKEKLFF.

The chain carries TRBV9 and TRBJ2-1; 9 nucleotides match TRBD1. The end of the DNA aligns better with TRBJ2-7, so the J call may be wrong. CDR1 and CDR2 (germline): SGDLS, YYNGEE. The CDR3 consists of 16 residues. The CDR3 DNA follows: TGTGCCAGCAGCGTAGGAGGGACAGGGTTCTACAATGAGCAGTACTTC. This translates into CASSVGGTGFYNEQYF.

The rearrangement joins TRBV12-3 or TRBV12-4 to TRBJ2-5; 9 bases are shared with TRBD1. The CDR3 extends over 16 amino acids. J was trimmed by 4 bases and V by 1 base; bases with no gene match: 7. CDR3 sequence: CASSLGRQGVGETQYF. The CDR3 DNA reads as TGTGCCAGCAGTTTAGGTAGACAGGGGGTCGGAGAGACCCAGTACTTC.